The 7 T cell receptor beta chains reported below all come from one sample, sequenced in a study of T cells in Graves' hyperthyroidism and ophthalmopathy (dated by TCRdb to about 2019). Library generation was performed with multiplex PCR. TCRdb records Illumina HiSeq 2000 as the sequencer. Amplification of TCR beta CDR3 regions was carried out from RNA transcripts. A first-round RT-PCR of the TCR CDR3 used the HTBI primer set with the Qiagen OneStep RT-PCR kit. TCRdb handled the public reads itself, with Q25 trimming in fastp and clone calling in MiXCR, and kept productive beta chains. Each record represents a unique CDR3 protein, reported with the most common genes and DNA among its rows. For this sample the table gives around 300,000 distinct CDR3 sequences, of which about an eighth were detected only once. Of the sample, approximately 35% falls within the top ten clones. Source material: blood. Every receptor here comes from a woman aged 40 to 50 with Graves' ophthalmopathy.

This clonotype was observed at least ten times. The rearrangement uses TRBV11-2 and TRBJ2-2, with D possibly matching TRBD1 (6 bases). CDR3 length: 13 residues. Germline-derived CDR1 and CDR2 are SGHAT and FQNNGV. V lost 4 bases, J lost 13 bases, and 16 bases lay in between. This CDR3 reads CASSYEKGVRLFF. The CDR3 DNA reads as TGTGCCAGCAGCTACGAAAAGGGGGTGAGGCTGTTTTTT.

The chain uses TRBV20-1 and TRBJ2-3, with D perhaps being TRBD1 or TRBD2 (5 bases each). Germline values: CDR1 DFQATT, CDR2 SNEGSKA (reference sequence). Trimming cost V 7 bases and J 4 bases, with 24 bases left between them. The CDR3 runs 16 residues. The CDR3 DNA reads as TGCAGTGGAACTCCCATGGGGTTGAGGGGCGCAGATACGCAGTATTTT. Its protein product is CSGTPMGLRGADTQYF.

This clonotype was recorded at least ten times. This chain links TRBV6-6 with TRBJ2-1, with 8 bases fitting TRBD2. The V gene end was trimmed by 1 base and the J gene end by 10 bases; junction bases not matched to a gene: 12. This CDR3 spans 16 amino acids. Germline V gives CDR1 MNHNY, CDR2 SVGAGI (reference sequence). The CDR3 bases are TGTGCCAGCAGTTACTTTAGCGGGGTCGTCTCGAGGGAGCAGTTCTTC. Protein sequence: CASSYFSGVVSREQFF.

At least ten counts were recorded for this clonotype. The genes are TRBV20-1 and TRBJ2-1; 10 bases map to TRBD2. Trimming cost V 6 bases and J 3 bases; bases outside gene matches: 8. CDR3 length equals 15 residues. The germline gives CDR1 DFQATT, CDR2 SNEGSKA (reference sequence). The DNA for the CDR3 is TGCAGTGCCTTCAGCGGGAGGGCCGTCTACAATGAGCAGTTCTTC. Amino acid sequence: CSAFSGRAVYNEQFF.

The table lists this clonotype with many counts. The rearrangement uses TRBV11-3 and TRBJ2-5; TRBD2 might be the D (5 bases). V lost 3 bases to trimming and J lost 3 bases, with 8 bases between them. The germline gives CDR1 SGHNT, CDR2 YENEEA. The CDR3 length is 13 residues. The CDR3 DNA reads as TGTGCCAGCAGCTTTTCTAGCAAAGAGACCCAGTACTTC. Its protein is CASSFSSKETQYF.

For this clonotype: This may arise from a read error, as a much more abundant clone is one base away. This chain connects TRBV20-1 to TRBJ2-3; 10 bases line up with TRBD2. CDR1 and CDR2 from the germline V gene are DFQATT and SNEGSKA (reference sequence). This CDR3 spans 17 amino acids. CDR3 coding DNA: TGCGGTGCTACCCCTCCAGGACTAGCGGCTAGCACAGATACGCAGTATTTT. Protein sequence: CGATPPGLAASTDTQYF.

This sequence joins TRBV30 and TRBJ2-7; TRBD2 matches 7 bases. Trimming cost V 2 bases and J 3 bases; bases outside gene matches: 4. Germline CDR1 is GTSNPN and CDR2 is SVGIG (reference sequence). The CDR3 has 13 amino acids. The CDR3 bases are TGTGCCTGGAGTAGGGCTAGCGGCTACGAGCAGTACTTC. Protein sequence: CAWSRASGYEQYF.